This T cell receptor (beta chain) was identified during a study of response to subunit inactivated influenza vaccine. This clonotype was picked up many times. Trimming left V 9 bases short and J 3 bases short, with 12 bases between. Per germline, CDR1 MGHDK and CDR2 SYGVNS. The CDR3 has 13 residues. TCRdb re-analysed the RT-PCR reads in MiXCR, keeping a single row per CDR3 protein. The sample lists a few hundred thousand distinct CDR3 sequences; approximately 14% were seen once. Sample: PBMCs from blood, taken 11 to 12 days after vaccination. This receptor was identified in a middle-aged man who received an inactivated influenza vaccine. The chain links TRBV25-1 to TRBJ2-4; the D gene is possibly TRBD1 (5 bases). The CDR3 DNA sequence: TGTGCCAGTTCTAGGGGTGACAAAAACATTCAGTACTTC. It is translated as CASSRGDKNIQYF.